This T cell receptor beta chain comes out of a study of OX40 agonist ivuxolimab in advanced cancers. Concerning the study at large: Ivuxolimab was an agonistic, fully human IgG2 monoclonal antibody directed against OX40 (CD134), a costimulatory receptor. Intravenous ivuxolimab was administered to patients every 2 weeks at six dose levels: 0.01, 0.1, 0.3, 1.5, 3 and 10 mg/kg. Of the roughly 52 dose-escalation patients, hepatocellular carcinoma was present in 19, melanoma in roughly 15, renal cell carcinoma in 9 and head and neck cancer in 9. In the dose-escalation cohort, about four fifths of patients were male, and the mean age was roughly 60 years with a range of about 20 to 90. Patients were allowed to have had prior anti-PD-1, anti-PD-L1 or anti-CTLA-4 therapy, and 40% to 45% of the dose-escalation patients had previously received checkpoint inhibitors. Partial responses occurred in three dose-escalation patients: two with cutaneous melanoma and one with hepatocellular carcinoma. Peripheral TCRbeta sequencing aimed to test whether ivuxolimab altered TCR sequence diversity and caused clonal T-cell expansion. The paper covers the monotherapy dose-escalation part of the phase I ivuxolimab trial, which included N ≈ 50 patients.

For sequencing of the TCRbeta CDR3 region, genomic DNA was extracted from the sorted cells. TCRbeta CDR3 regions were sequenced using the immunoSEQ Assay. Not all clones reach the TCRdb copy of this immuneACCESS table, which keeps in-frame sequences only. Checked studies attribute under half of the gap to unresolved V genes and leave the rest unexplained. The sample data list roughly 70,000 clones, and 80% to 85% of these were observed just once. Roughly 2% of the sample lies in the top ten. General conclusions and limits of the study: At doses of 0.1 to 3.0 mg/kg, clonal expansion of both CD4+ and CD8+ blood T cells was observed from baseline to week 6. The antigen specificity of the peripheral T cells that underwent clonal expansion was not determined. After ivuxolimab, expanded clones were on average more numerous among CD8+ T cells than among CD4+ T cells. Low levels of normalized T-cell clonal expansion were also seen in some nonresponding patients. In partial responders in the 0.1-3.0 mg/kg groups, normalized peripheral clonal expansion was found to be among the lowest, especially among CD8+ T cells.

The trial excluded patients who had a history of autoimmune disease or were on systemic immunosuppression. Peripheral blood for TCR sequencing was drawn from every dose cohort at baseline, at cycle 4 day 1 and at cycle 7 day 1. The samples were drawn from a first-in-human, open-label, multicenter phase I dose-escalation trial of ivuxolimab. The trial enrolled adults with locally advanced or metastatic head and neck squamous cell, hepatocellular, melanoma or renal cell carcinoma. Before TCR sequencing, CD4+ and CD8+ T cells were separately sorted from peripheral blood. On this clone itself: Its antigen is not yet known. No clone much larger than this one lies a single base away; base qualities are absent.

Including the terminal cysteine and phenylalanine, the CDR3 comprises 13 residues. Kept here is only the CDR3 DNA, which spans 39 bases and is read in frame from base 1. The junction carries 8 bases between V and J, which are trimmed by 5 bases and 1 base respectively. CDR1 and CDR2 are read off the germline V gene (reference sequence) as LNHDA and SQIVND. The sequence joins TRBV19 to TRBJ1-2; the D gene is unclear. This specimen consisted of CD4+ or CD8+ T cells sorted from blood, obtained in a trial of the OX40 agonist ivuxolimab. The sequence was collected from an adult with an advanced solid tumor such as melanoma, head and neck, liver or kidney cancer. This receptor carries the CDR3 CASSEDINYGYTF. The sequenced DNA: TGTGCCAGTAGTGAAGACATTAACTATGGCTACACCTTC.